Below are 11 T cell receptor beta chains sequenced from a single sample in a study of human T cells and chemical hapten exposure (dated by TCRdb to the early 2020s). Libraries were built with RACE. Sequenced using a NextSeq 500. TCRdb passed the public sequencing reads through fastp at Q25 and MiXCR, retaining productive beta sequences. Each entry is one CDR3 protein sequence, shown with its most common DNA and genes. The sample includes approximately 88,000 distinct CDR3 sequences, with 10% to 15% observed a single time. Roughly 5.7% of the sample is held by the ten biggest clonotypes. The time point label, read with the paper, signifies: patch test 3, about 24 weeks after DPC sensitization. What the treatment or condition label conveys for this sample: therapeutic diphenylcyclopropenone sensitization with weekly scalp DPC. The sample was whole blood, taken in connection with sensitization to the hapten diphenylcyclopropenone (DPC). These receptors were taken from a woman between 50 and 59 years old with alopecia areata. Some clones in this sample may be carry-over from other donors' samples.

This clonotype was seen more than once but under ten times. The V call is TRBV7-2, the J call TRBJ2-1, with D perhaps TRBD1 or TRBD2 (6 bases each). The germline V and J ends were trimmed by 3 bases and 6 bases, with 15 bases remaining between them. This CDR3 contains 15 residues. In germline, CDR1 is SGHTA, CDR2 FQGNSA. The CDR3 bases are TGTGCCAGCAGCTTGGGGGGACACATAAGCAATGAGCAGTTCTTC. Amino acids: CASSLGGHISNEQFF.

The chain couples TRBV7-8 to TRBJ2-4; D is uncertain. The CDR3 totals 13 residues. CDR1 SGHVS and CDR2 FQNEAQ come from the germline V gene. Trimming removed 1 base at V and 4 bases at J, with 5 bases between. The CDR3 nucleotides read TGTGCCAGCAGCTTAGGGCAGAAAAACATTCAGTACTTC. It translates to CASSLGQKNIQYF. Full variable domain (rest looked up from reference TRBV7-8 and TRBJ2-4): GAGVSQSPRYKVAKRGQDVALRCDPISGHVSLFWYQQALGQGPEFLTYFQNEAQLDKSGLPSDRFFAERPEGSVSTLKIQRTQQEDSAVYLCASSLGQKNIQYFGAGTRLSVL.

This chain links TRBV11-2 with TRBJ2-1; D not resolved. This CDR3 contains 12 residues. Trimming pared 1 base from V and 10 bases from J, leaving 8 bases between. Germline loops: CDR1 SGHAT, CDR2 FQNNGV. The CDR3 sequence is CASSLGGSEQFF. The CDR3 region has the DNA TGTGCCAGCAGCTTAGGGGGAAGCGAGCAGTTCTTC.

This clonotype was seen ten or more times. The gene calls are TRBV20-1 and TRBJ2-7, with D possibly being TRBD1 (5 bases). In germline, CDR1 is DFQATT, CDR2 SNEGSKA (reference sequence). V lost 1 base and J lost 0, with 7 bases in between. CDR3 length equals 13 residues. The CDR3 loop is CSARGQSSYEQYF. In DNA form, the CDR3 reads TGCAGTGCTAGAGGACAGAGCTCCTACGAGCAGTACTTC.

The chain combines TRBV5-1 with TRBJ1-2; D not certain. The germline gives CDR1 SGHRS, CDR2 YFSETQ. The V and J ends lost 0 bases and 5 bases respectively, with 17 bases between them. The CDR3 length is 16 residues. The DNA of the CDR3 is TGCGCCAGCAGCTTGGAGTGGCAGGCCCCTACTTATGGCTACACCTTC. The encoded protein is CASSLEWQAPTYGYTF.

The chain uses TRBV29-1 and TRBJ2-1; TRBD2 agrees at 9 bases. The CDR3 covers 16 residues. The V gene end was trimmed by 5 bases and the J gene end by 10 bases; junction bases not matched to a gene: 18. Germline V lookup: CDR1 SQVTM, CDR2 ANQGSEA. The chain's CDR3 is CSVSPQAGGPWGEQFF. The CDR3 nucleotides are TGCAGCGTTTCCCCACAGGCGGGAGGGCCATGGGGGGAGCAGTTCTTC.

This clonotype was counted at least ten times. The CDR3 DNA reads as TGCGCCAGCAGTTCCGGACTAGCGGCCGTTCGATTTGGAGAGCAGTTCTTC. Translating gives CASSSGLAAVRFGEQFF. V and J are TRBV10-2 and TRBJ2-1, with 10 positions matching TRBD2. After removal of 5 bases from V and 10 bases from J, the junction contained 17 bases not matched to a gene. The CDR3 is made up of 17 amino acids. Germline assignment: CDR1 WSHSY and CDR2 SAAADI.

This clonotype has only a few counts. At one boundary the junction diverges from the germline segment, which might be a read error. CDR3 sequence: CDSTAAGAHTEAFF. Here the CDR3 DNA reads TGCGACAGCACCGCCGCGGGGGCGCACACTGAAGCTTTCTTT. The rearrangement joins TRBV5-1 to TRBJ1-1, with D possibly being TRBD1 (6 bases). CDR1 and CDR2 from the germline V gene are SGHRS and YFSETQ. The CDR3 loop spans 14 amino acids.

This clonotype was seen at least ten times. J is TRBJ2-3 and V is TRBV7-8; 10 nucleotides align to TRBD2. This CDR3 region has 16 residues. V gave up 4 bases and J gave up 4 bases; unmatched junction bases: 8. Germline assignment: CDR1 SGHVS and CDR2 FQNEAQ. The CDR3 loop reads CASSSASGRLADTQYF. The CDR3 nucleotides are TGTGCCAGCAGCTCGGCTAGCGGGAGATTAGCAGATACGCAGTATTTT.

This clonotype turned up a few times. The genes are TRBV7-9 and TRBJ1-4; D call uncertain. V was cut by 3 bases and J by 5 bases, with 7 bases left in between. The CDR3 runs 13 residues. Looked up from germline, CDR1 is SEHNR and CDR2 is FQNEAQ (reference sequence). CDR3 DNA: TGTGCCAGCAGCTTGGAAGGGAATGAAAAACTGTTTTTT. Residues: CASSLEGNEKLFF.

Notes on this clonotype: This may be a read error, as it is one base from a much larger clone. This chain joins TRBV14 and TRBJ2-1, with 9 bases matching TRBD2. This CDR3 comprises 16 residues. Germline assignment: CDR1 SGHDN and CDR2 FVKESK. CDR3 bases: TGTGCCAGCAGCCTTCCCGGGACTAGCATCCGGGGTGAGCGGTTCTTC. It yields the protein CASSLPGTSIRGERFF. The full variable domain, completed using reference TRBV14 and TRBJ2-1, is EAGVTQFPSHSVIEKGQTVTLRCDPISGHDNLYWYRRVMGKEIKFLLHFVKESKQDESGMPNNRFLAERTGGTYSTLKVQPAELEDSGVYFCASSLPGTSIRGERFFGPGTRLTVL.